These T cell receptor beta chains were read from a single sample in a study of CD8 T cells in Susac syndrome. MiXCR, applied by TCRdb to the immunoSEQ multiplex PCR reads, yields one record per CDR3 protein. Here the sample spans 65,000 to 80,000 distinct CDR3 sequences, roughly nine tenths being singletons. What was sequenced was CD8+ T cells from PBMCs. These receptors were taken from a human donor with multiple sclerosis. The CDR3 runs from the conserved cysteine through the conserved F or W. The order of the fields is clone size, J gene, V gene, D gene, CDR3 protein, CDR3 DNA. D genes are given only for firm matches. Rows give clone size only sometimes, using once, few, many, or a class for an expanded clone.

size: NA
J: TRBJ2-1
V: TRBV5-4
D: TRBD2
CDR3: CASSLGREKNEQFF
DNA: TGTGCCAGCAGCTTAGGGCGGGAGAAAAATGAGCAGTTCTTC

size: once
J: TRBJ2-7
V: TRBV28
D: NA
CDR3: CASSLPSPTYEQYF
DNA: TGTGCCAGCAGTTTACCCTCCCCCACCTACGAGCAGTACTTC

size: once
J: TRBJ1-2
V: TRBV2
D: NA
CDR3: CASSELTDHPKRGYTF
DNA: TGTGCCAGCAGTGAGCTAACGGACCACCCCAAAAGAGGCTACACCTTC

size: NA
J: TRBJ1-5
V: TRBV24-1
D: NA
CDR3: CATSDRTDNQPQHF
DNA: TGTGCCACCAGTGACCGGACAGACAATCAGCCCCAGCATTTT

size: NA
J: TRBJ2-7
V: TRBV27
D: NA
CDR3: CASSLTEGYEQYF
DNA: TGTGCCAGCAGTTTAACTGAAGGTTACGAGCAGTACTTC

size: NA
J: TRBJ2-1
V: TRBV11-2
D: TRBD1
CDR3: CASSLMGTGDIDNEQFF
DNA: TGTGCCAGCAGCTTAATGGGGACAGGGGATATAGACAATGAGCAGTTCTTC

size: NA
J: TRBJ2-6
V: TRBV5-1
D: NA
CDR3: CASSLFSGANVLTF
DNA: TGCGCCAGCAGCTTGTTTTCTGGGGCCAACGTCCTGACTTTC

size: NA
J: TRBJ2-1
V: TRBV20-1
D: NA
CDR3: CSAPGDSTSYNEQFF
DNA: TGCAGTGCTCCAGGAGACAGTACGTCCTACAATGAGCAGTTCTTC

size: NA
J: TRBJ1-4
V: TRBV20-1
D: NA
CDR3: CSASKGGENEKLFF
DNA: TGCAGTGCTAGTAAAGGGGGGGAAAATGAAAAACTGTTTTTT

size: once
J: TRBJ2-7
V: TRBV7-2
D: NA
CDR3: CASIVTQSSYEQYF
DNA: TGTGCCAGCATCGTGACTCAAAGCTCCTACGAGCAGTACTTC

size: NA
J: TRBJ2-7
V: TRBV28
D: NA
CDR3: CASSLYGGWGPDF
DNA: TGTGCCAGCAGTTTATACGGCGGCTGGGGGCCGGACTTC

size: once
J: TRBJ2-5
V: TRBV6-5
D: NA
CDR3: CASGPTADKETQYF
DNA: TGTGCCAGCGGGCCGACCGCGGATAAAGAGACCCAGTACTTC

size: NA
J: TRBJ2-7
V: TRBV11-2
D: NA
CDR3: CASSLVFYSSYEQYF
DNA: TGTGCCAGCAGCTTAGTATTCTACAGCTCCTACGAGCAGTACTTC

size: once
J: TRBJ1-2
V: TRBV30
D: NA
CDR3: CAWSVAGNYGYTF
DNA: TGTGCCTGGAGTGTGGCAGGGAACTATGGCTACACCTTC